The clone carrying this T cell receptor beta chain appeared many times. Its specificity is unknown. The source of the sample is a study of T cells in Graves' hyperthyroidism and ophthalmopathy. Study-level results: For ophthalmopathy, model prediction preceded onset by a median approximately 6 months. Most clonotypes expanded in the thyroid (above 0.001) were also present in blood.

Germline V gene sequence: CDR1 SGHAT, CDR2 FQNNGV. The V segment lost 6 bases and the J segment 1 base; nucleotides outside the gene matches: 3. CDR3 length equals 13 residues. TCR beta CDR3 regions were amplified from RNA transcripts. The primer set for the first-round RT-PCR of the TCR CDR3 was HTBI. TCRdb reprocessed the multiplex PCR reads with MiXCR, giving one entry per CDR3 protein. Of roughly 280,000 distinct CDR3 sequences in the sample, 22% are singletons; the top ten hold around 60%. The clonotype originates from a man between 25 and 39 years old with Graves' ophthalmopathy. The sample was blood. The rearrangement uses TRBV11-2 and TRBJ2-7; TRBD1 matches at 7 bases. CDR3 nucleotides: TGTGCCAGCAGGCGGACAGGTTCCTACGAGCAGTACTTC. Protein: CASRRTGSYEQYF. Full variable domain (missing parts from reference TRBV11-2 and TRBJ2-7): EAGVAQSPRYKIIEKRQSVAFWCNPISGHATLYWYQQILGQGPKLLIQFQNNGVVDDSQLPKDRFSAERLKGVDSTLKIQPAKLEDSAVYLCASRRTGSYEQYFGPGTRLTVT.